This TCR beta chain was found in a study of shared clonotypes between healthy human individuals. The assay was immunoSEQ multiplex PCR, and TCRdb's table has in-frame clones only and misses some. The table includes about 680,000 clones, roughly 94% detected once. A remark on this clone: Its target is unknown.

Cells designated naive CD8 were CD45RO-negative and were positively selected for CCR7, with terminally differentiated effector memory CD45RA+ cells excluded. Study-wide results and limits: Large depth notwithstanding, sorted-subset sequencing proved incomplete by rarefaction. An effect of sequencing depth on clonotype sharing among donors was expected. Naive subsets generally had larger estimated richness than memory subsets. Unshared clonotypes carried lower generation probabilities than those common to all four donors.

The clonotype was recovered from a man aged 25-45 years in good health. What was sequenced was naive CD8+ T cells sorted from blood.

CDR3 nucleotides: TGTGCCAGTAGTATACTAGCGGGAGAGGAGCAGTTCTTC. Amino acid sequence: CASSILAGEEQFF. This chain joins TRBV19 and TRBJ2-1; 10 nucleotides line up with TRBD2. Germline loops: CDR1 LNHDA, CDR2 SQIVND (reference sequence). J gave up 10 bases and V 2 bases, and 2 bases lay outside the gene matches. This CDR3 contains 13 residues.